One sample yielded the 14 T cell receptor beta chains listed below, sequenced in a study of shared clonotypes between healthy human individuals. Assay: immunoSEQ multiplex PCR; the TCRdb copy retains only in-frame clones and omits some. The repertoire holds 400,000 to 600,000 clones, with around 75% as singletons. The specimen sequenced was PBMCs. Every receptor here comes from a woman in her forties in good health. Some clones in this sample may be carry-over from other donors' samples.

This clone was counted once. The sample has other DNA sequences that encode this CDR3 too. The chain links TRBV5-1 to TRBJ1-5; D unclear. The CDR3 is made up of 12 amino acids. The V and J ends lost 0 bases and 6 bases respectively, with 4 bases between them. Looked up from germline, CDR1 is SGHRS and CDR2 is YFSETQ. Here the CDR3 reads CASSLEGQPQHF. The CDR3 region has the DNA TGCGCCAGCAGCTTGGAGGGTCAGCCCCAGCATTTT.

The chain uses TRBV29-1 and TRBJ2-1; D is undetermined. Germline CDR1 and CDR2: SQVTM and ANQGSEA. The CDR3 has 11 amino acids. The ends were cut back, 7 bases at V and 5 bases at J, with 9 bases in the middle. CDR3 residues: CSADPNNEQFF. In DNA, the CDR3 is TGCAGCGCCGATCCCAACAATGAGCAGTTCTTC.

The chain couples TRBV11-3 to TRBJ1-2; D is undetermined. V lost 1 base to trimming and J lost 4 bases, with 13 bases between them. CDR3 length: 15 residues. In germline, CDR1 is SGHNT, CDR2 YENEEA. The chain's CDR3 is CASSLGLGYVYGYTF. For the CDR3, the DNA is TGTGCCAGCAGCTTAGGACTGGGCTACGTCTATGGCTACACCTTC.

The chain couples TRBV7-2 to TRBJ2-6; the D is unclear. V gave up 5 bases and J gave up 1 base, with 6 bases separating them. The CDR3 sequence is 14 residues long. The V gene's germline CDR1 is SGHTA and CDR2 FQGNSA. The DNA of the CDR3 is TGTGCCAGCAGCCGACAATCTGGGGCCAACGTCCTGACTTTC. Translation: CASSRQSGANVLTF. The full variable domain, its missing parts supplied by reference TRBV7-2 and TRBJ2-6, is GAGVSQSPSNKVTEKGKDVELRCDPISGHTALYWYRQSLGQGLEFLIYFQGNSAPDKSGLPSDRFSAERTGGSVSTLTIQRTQQEDSAVYLCASSRQSGANVLTFGAGSRLTVL.

This clone was observed a few times. J is TRBJ1-1 and V is TRBV6-1; a weak D match, TRBD1 (6 bases). V was pared by 6 bases and J by 4 bases, with 12 bases between. The germline gives CDR1 MNHNS, CDR2 SASEGT. This CDR3 has 13 residues. As DNA, the CDR3 is TGTGCCAGCAGCCCCCGGGGGCTCACTGAAGCTTTCTTT. It specifies CASSPRGLTEAFF.

The table lists this clone with a count of one. The chain is built from TRBV30 and TRBJ2-7; 8 bases line up with TRBD1. This CDR3 has 12 residues. The V gene's germline CDR1 is GTSNPN and CDR2 SVGIG (reference sequence). Trimming removed 4 bases from V and 6 bases from J; junction bases left unmatched: 5. This CDR3 is CAWTGTGREQYF. CDR3 bases: TGTGCCTGGACTGGGACAGGCCGCGAGCAGTACTTC.

The chain recombines TRBV30 with TRBJ1-2; D gene ambiguous. CDR1 and CDR2 from the germline V gene are GTSNPN and SVGIG (reference sequence). The CDR3 contains 13 residues. The V gene lost 1 base and the J gene lost 4 bases, with 10 bases spanning the gap. CDR3 protein: CAWSGIWGYGYTF. CDR3 in DNA: TGTGCCTGGAGTGGGATTTGGGGCTATGGCTACACCTTC.

The chain couples TRBV7-3 to TRBJ2-7, with D unclear. The germline gives CDR1 SGHTA, CDR2 FQGTGA. The CDR3 is 13 amino acids. The V gene lost 2 bases and the J gene lost 0 bases, with 5 bases spanning the gap. CDR3 residues: CASSLSPSYEQYF. The CDR3 DNA follows: TGTGCCAGCAGCTTATCGCCCTCCTACGAGCAGTACTTC.

The chain recombines TRBV9 with TRBJ2-2, with 10 bases that match TRBD2. Germline loops: CDR1 SGDLS, CDR2 YYNGEE. V trimming: 4 bases; J trimming: 1 base; junction bases outside the gene matches: 4. This CDR3 has 16 amino acids. The CDR3 nucleotides read TGTGCCAGCAGCTTAAGGACTAGCGGGAACACCGGGGAGCTGTTTTTT. It yields the protein CASSLRTSGNTGELFF.

V usage is TRBV2 and J usage is TRBJ1-1; D call uncertain. This CDR3 has 13 amino acids. Trimming stripped 3 bases from V and 3 bases from J, with 8 bases between. Germline-derived CDR1 and CDR2 are SNHLY and FYNNEI. The CDR3, as DNA: TGTGCCAGCAGTGACAGACGGGACACTGAAGCTTTCTTT. Translated, it gives CASSDRRDTEAFF.

CDR3 coding DNA: TGTGCCAGCAGCCCGGGACTAGCGGTTAACACCGGGGAGCTGTTTTTT. Translating it yields CASSPGLAVNTGELFF. The chain combines TRBV5-6 with TRBJ2-2, with TRBD2 matching over 11 bases. Per the germline V gene, CDR1 is SGHDT and CDR2 is YYEEEE. V was clipped by 4 bases and J by 2 bases; unmatched bases: 4. The CDR3 is 16 amino acids.

This clone was recorded only once. The rearrangement joins TRBV5-6 to TRBJ2-7, with D tentatively TRBD1 (5 bases). This CDR3 region has 14 residues. V was trimmed by 4 bases and J by 3 bases, leaving 14 bases between them. From germline, CDR1 is SGHDT and CDR2 YYEEEE. DNA of the CDR3: TGTGCCAGCAGCCTACGCCAGGGAAACTACGAGCAGTACTTC. This encodes CASSLRQGNYEQYF.

The V call is TRBV30, the J call TRBJ1-4; a weak D match, TRBD1 (5 bases). This CDR3 has 13 residues. The ends were cut back, 3 bases at V and 3 bases at J, with 8 bases in the middle. The germline V gene has CDR1 GTSNPN and CDR2 SVGIG (reference sequence). CDR3 region: CAWSPGANEKLFF. CDR3 sequence (DNA): TGTGCCTGGAGCCCGGGGGCTAATGAAAAACTGTTTTTT. Full variable domain (outside the CDR3, taken from reference TRBV30 and TRBJ1-4): SQTIHQWPATLVQPVGSPLSLECTVEGTSNPNLYWYRQAAGRGLQLLFYSVGIGQISSEVPQNLSASRPQDRQFILSSKKLLLSDSGFYLCAWSPGANEKLFFGSGTQLSVL.

This chain links TRBV15 with TRBJ2-2; possibly TRBD2 for D (6 bases). Trimming cost V 5 bases and J 3 bases, with 16 bases left between them. This CDR3 region has 16 residues. Germline loops: CDR1 LNHNV, CDR2 YYDKDF (reference sequence). Here the CDR3 reads CATSSVEGADTGELFF. CDR3 bases: TGTGCCACCAGCTCAGTGGAGGGAGCCGACACCGGGGAGCTGTTTTTT.